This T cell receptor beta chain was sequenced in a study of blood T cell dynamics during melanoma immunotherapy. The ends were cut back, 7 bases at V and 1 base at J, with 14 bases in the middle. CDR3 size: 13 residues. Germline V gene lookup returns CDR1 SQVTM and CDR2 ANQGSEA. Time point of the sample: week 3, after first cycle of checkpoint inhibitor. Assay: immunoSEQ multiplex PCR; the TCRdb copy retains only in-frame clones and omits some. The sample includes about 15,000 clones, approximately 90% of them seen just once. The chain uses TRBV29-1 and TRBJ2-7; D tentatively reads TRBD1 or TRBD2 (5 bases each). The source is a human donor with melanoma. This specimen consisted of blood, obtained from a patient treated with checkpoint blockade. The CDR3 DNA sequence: TGCAGCGCGGCGAGTGAGGGGTCCTACGAGCAGTACTTC. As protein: CSAASEGSYEQYF.